These 32 T cell receptor beta chains originate from one sample sequenced in a study of blood T cell repertoires in COVID-19. Sequenced by immunoSEQ multiplex PCR; TCRdb stores in-frame clones only, minus some. The sample includes hundreds of thousands of clones, around 86% seen only once; the top ten take about 6.9%. The specimen sequenced was peripheral blood. The receptors derive from a woman between 45 and 65 years old with COVID-19, enrolled during active disease.

The chain uses TRBV5-1 and TRBJ2-1, with a weak D call TRBD2 (5 bases). Germline V CDR1 and CDR2: SGHRS, YFSETQ. The germline V and J ends were trimmed by 0 bases and 1 base, with 11 bases remaining between them. The CDR3 loop spans 16 amino acids. The CDR3: CASSLALGGSYNEQFF. In nucleotides, the CDR3 is TGCGCCAGCAGCTTGGCGTTAGGCGGGTCCTACAATGAGCAGTTCTTC.

The rearrangement joins TRBV18 to TRBJ1-1, with 7 bases matching TRBD1. Germline trimming cut 4 bases from V and 4 bases from J; bases unmatched to any gene: 12. This CDR3 comprises 16 residues. Germline-derived CDR1 and CDR2 are KGHSH and LQKENI. The CDR3 loop reads CASSLTNQGVGTEAFF. CDR3 DNA: TGTGCCAGCTCACTTACGAACCAGGGGGTGGGCACTGAAGCTTTCTTT. Full variable domain (rest looked up from reference TRBV18 and TRBJ1-1): NAGVMQNPRHLVRRRGQEARLRCSPMKGHSHVYWYRQLPEEGLKFMVYLQKENIIDESGMPKERFSAEFPKEGPSILRIQQVVRGDSAAYFCASSLTNQGVGTEAFFGQGTRLTVV.

The rearrangement links TRBV12-3 or TRBV12-4 to TRBJ1-5, with unresolved D. This CDR3 comprises 13 residues. The ends were cut back, 0 bases at V and 5 bases at J, with 5 bases in the middle. CDR3 DNA: TGTGCCAGCAGTTTAGCGAGGGATCAGCCCCAGCATTTT. This translates into CASSLARDQPQHF.

J is TRBJ1-1 and V is TRBV2; D perhaps matches TRBD1 (6 bases). The CDR3 spans 14 residues. V was trimmed by 5 bases and J by 2 bases, leaving 12 bases between them. Germline assignment: CDR1 SNHLY and CDR2 FYNNEI. CDR3 coding DNA: TGTGCCAGCAGTAAGGGGACACCTAACACTGAAGCTTTCTTT. Translated, it gives CASSKGTPNTEAFF.

The chain carries TRBV11-2 and TRBJ2-7, with TRBD2 as a possible D gene (6 bases). With 5 bases removed from V and 2 bases from J, the gap between germline ends came to 16 bases. The CDR3 length is 15 residues. Per germline, CDR1 SGHAT and CDR2 FQNNGV. CDR3 sequence: CASSAPGSQAYEQYF. Written as DNA, the CDR3 is TGTGCCAGCAGCGCCCCCGGGAGCCAAGCCTACGAGCAGTACTTC.

This CDR3 reads CASSQGGDSENTEAFF. CDR3 DNA sequence: TGTGCCAGCAGCCAAGGCGGGGACAGTGAGAACACTGAAGCTTTCTTT. V gene TRBV14 combines with J gene TRBJ1-1; 7 bases map to TRBD1. V shed 1 base and J 1 base; nucleotides not matched to a gene: 6. This CDR3 spans 16 amino acids. CDR1 is SGHDN, CDR2 FVKESK, per germline.

This sequence joins TRBV6-2 or TRBV6-3 and TRBJ1-1; 7 bases line up with TRBD1. Germline V lookup: CDR1 MNHEY, CDR2 SVGEGT. The CDR3 runs 15 residues. V was pared by 0 bases and J by 3 bases, with 4 bases of the junction left unmatched. The CDR3 protein is CASSYSVTGHTEAFF. The CDR3 DNA follows: TGTGCCAGCAGTTACTCGGTGACAGGGCACACTGAAGCTTTCTTT.

The chain employs TRBV9 and TRBJ2-2; a possible D gene is TRBD2 (6 bases). The CDR3 extends over 18 amino acids. Germline V lookup: CDR1 SGDLS, CDR2 YYNGEE. V was shortened by 2 bases and J by 4 bases, with 21 bases between the two germline ends. The CDR3 nucleotides are TGTGCCAGCAGCGTCTTCTCGACCGGGACTCACACCACCGGGGAGCTGTTTTTT. This translates into CASSVFSTGTHTTGELFF.

This rearrangement joins TRBV12-3 or TRBV12-4 to TRBJ2-1; D is possibly TRBD1 (6 bases). The CDR3 has 13 amino acids. Trimming pared 7 bases from V and 6 bases from J, leaving 13 bases between. CDR3 nucleotides: TGTGCCAGCACCTCGACAGGCCTCAATGAGCAGTTCTTC. Translated, it gives CASTSTGLNEQFF.

This chain joins TRBV18 and TRBJ2-5; 7 nucleotides align to TRBD1. V lost 3 bases and J lost 5; bases outside the gene matches: 3. CDR3 length equals 13 residues. Germline lookup yields CDR1 KGHSH and CDR2 LQKENI. The CDR3 is CASSPLRGETQYF. CDR3 DNA: TGTGCCAGCTCACCCCTCAGGGGGGAGACCCAGTACTTC.

V and J are TRBV24-1 and TRBJ2-1; 7 bases are shared with TRBD1. Germline V gene data show CDR1 as KGHDR and CDR2 as SFDVKD. This CDR3 comprises 15 residues. Trimming took 4 bases from V and 4 from J; bases not matched to a gene: 6. CDR3 amino acids: CATSDPLQGYNEQFF. CDR3 DNA sequence: TGTGCCACCAGTGACCCACTACAGGGGTACAATGAGCAGTTCTTC.

This clone was recorded many times. V gene TRBV7-2 combines with J gene TRBJ2-1; the D gene is possibly TRBD2 (7 bases). The V gene lost 3 bases and the J gene lost 10 bases, with 16 bases spanning the gap. The CDR3 spans 14 residues. Germline V gene data show CDR1 as SGHTA and CDR2 as FQGNSA. The CDR3 here is CASSFSGGAGEQFF. The CDR3 coding sequence is TGTGCCAGCAGCTTCTCGGGGGGCGCAGGGGAGCAGTTCTTC.

This clone was recorded once. The chain couples TRBV29-1 to TRBJ1-4; 7 bases are shared with TRBD1. V was clipped by 7 bases and J by 4 bases; unmatched bases: 9. Germline-derived CDR1 and CDR2 are SQVTM and ANQGSEA. The CDR3 is 14 residues long. CDR3 region: CSALLRDSNEKLFF. The CDR3 DNA is TGCAGCGCTCTTCTGCGGGACAGTAATGAAAAACTGTTTTTT.

The J gene is TRBJ2-1, the V gene TRBV19; D is perhaps TRBD1 (6 bases). Trimming stripped 1 base from V and 5 bases from J, with 15 bases between. The CDR3 spans 16 residues. Looked up from germline, CDR1 is LNHDA and CDR2 is SQIVND (reference sequence). The CDR3 loop is CASSIGGQGVHNEQFF. In nucleotides, the CDR3 is TGTGCCAGTAGTATAGGGGGGCAGGGAGTACACAATGAGCAGTTCTTC.

CDR3 sequence reads: CASSSIRDRGYNEQFF. In DNA form, the CDR3 reads TGTGCCAGCAGTTCAATCCGGGACAGGGGTTACAATGAGCAGTTCTTC. The chain is built from TRBV27 and TRBJ2-1; TRBD1 matches at 10 bases. The V and J ends lost 4 bases and 4 bases, in that order; junction bases with no gene match: 7. The CDR3 length is 16 residues. Germline CDR1 and CDR2: MNHEY and SMNVEV (reference sequence).

The chain joins TRBV2 to TRBJ2-1, with D tentatively TRBD2 (5 bases). Trimming stripped 6 bases from V and 4 bases from J, with 7 bases between. Germline CDR1 SNHLY, CDR2 FYNNEI. This CDR3 has 12 amino acids. The CDR3 reads CASRRDYNEQFF. The CDR3 DNA is TGTGCCAGCAGACGGGATTACAATGAGCAGTTCTTC.

This clone was counted a few times. The chain recombines TRBV11-2 with TRBJ1-3, with 8 bases matching TRBD1. The trim removed 4 bases at V and 4 bases at J, leaving 6 bases unmatched. The germline V gene encodes CDR1 SGHAT and CDR2 FQNNGV. CDR3 size: 15 residues. CDR3 bases: TGTGCCAGCAGCTCCTGGACAGGGTTGGGAAACACCATATATTTT. Encoded protein: CASSSWTGLGNTIYF.

This clone was seen a single time. The rearrangement links TRBV6-5 to TRBJ2-2, with TRBD1 matching over 10 bases. The length of the CDR3 is 15 residues. Germline CDR1 MNHEY, CDR2 SVGAGI. J lost 4 bases, V lost 5 bases, and 4 bases had no gene match. The CDR3 nucleotides read TGTGCCAGCAGTAGGGGACAGGGGACCACCGGGGAGCTGTTTTTT. It yields the protein CASSRGQGTTGELFF.

The gene calls are TRBV4-1 and TRBJ1-5, with 9 bases identical to TRBD1. The length of the CDR3 is 17 residues. The germline V gene encodes CDR1 MGHRA and CDR2 YSYEKL. Losses at the gene ends were 0 bases for V and 7 bases for J; bases not matched to a gene: 10. The CDR3 DNA reads TGCGCCAGCAGCCAAGATTACCCCGGGACAGGGAGGCAGCCCCAGCATTTT. Amino acid sequence: CASSQDYPGTGRQPQHF.

This rearrangement joins TRBV9 to TRBJ2-1; TRBD2 aligns across 12 bases. There are 16 residues in the CDR3. CDR1 SGDLS and CDR2 YYNGEE come from the germline V gene. Trimming took 2 bases from V and 7 from J; bases not matched to a gene: 7. The CDR3 is CASSVGLAGILNEQFF. The CDR3 DNA is TGTGCCAGCAGCGTCGGACTAGCGGGAATCCTGAATGAGCAGTTCTTC.

The rearrangement uses TRBV19 and TRBJ1-1, with D perhaps TRBD1 (6 bases). The V gene's germline CDR1 is LNHDA and CDR2 SQIVND (reference sequence). V lost 6 bases, J lost 1 base, and 15 bases lay in between. The CDR3 contains 15 residues. Here the CDR3 reads CASRGPGHGNTEAFF. DNA of the CDR3: TGTGCCAGTAGGGGTCCGGGACACGGGAACACTGAAGCTTTCTTT.

This chain connects TRBV5-1 to TRBJ1-1; D is unclear. V lost 4 bases and J 6 bases, leaving 19 bases between the germline ends. The CDR3 is 15 residues long. CDR1 is SGHRS, CDR2 YFSETQ, per germline. In DNA, the CDR3 is TGCGCCAGCAGCCGAACAAGCGGGGAGGGCGCTGAAGCTTTCTTT. Translating it yields CASSRTSGEGAEAFF.

V usage is TRBV7-2 and J usage is TRBJ2-7, with 7 nucleotides matching TRBD2. CDR3 length: 16 residues. The germline CDR1 and CDR2 sequences are SGHTA and FQGNSA. V lost 1 base, J lost 2 bases, and 8 bases stayed unmatched. CDR3 nucleotides: TGTGCCAGCAGCTTAGGTGCTCCTAGCGGCACCTACGAGCAGTACTTC. Amino acids: CASSLGAPSGTYEQYF.

V usage is TRBV24-1 and J usage is TRBJ2-1, with 9 bases that match TRBD1. CDR3 length equals 15 residues. V lost 9 bases, J lost 4 bases, and 9 bases stayed unmatched. Germline CDR1 KGHDR, CDR2 SFDVKD. The CDR3 DNA sequence: TGTGCCACCGGATTGACAGGGGGGACTTACAATGAGCAGTTCTTC. Amino acid sequence: CATGLTGGTYNEQFF.

The chain combines TRBV19 with TRBJ1-1; TRBD1 aligns across 7 bases. Trimming at V came to 6 bases and at J to 5 bases, leaving 9 bases not matched to a gene. CDR1 and CDR2 from the germline V gene are LNHDA and SQIVND (reference sequence). This CDR3 has 14 residues. Here the CDR3 reads CASSINRGWTEAFF. The CDR3 region has the DNA TGTGCCAGTAGCATTAACAGGGGCTGGACTGAAGCTTTCTTT.

The rearrangement uses TRBV30 and TRBJ1-4; 7 bases line up with TRBD1. Per the germline V gene, CDR1 is GTSNPN and CDR2 is SVGIG (reference sequence). The CDR3 loop spans 15 amino acids. J gave up 4 bases and V 0 bases, and 5 bases lay outside the gene matches. CDR3 in amino acids: CAWSVWGTVNEKLFF. DNA for the CDR3: TGTGCCTGGAGTGTATGGGGGACAGTTAATGAAAAACTGTTTTTT. Full variable domain (missing parts from reference TRBV30 and TRBJ1-4): SQTIHQWPATLVQPVGSPLSLECTVEGTSNPNLYWYRQAAGRGLQLLFYSVGIGQISSEVPQNLSASRPQDRQFILSSKKLLLSDSGFYLCAWSVWGTVNEKLFFGSGTQLSVL.

V usage is TRBV3-1 (or the pseudogene TRBV3-2) and J usage is TRBJ2-7; unclear D gene. Trimming cost V 4 bases and J 6 bases, with 13 bases left between them. The CDR3 runs to 13 residues. Germline V gives CDR1 LGHDT, CDR2 YNNKEL (reference sequence). CDR3 region: CASSRSVSLEQYF. The DNA of the CDR3 is TGTGCCAGCAGCCGCAGCGTAAGTCTCGAGCAGTACTTC.

V and J are TRBV2 and TRBJ1-1; 7 bases are a match to TRBD1. Germline values: CDR1 SNHLY, CDR2 FYNNEI. The J segment lost 3 bases and the V segment lost 6 bases, leaving 7 bases of the junction unmatched. The CDR3 extends over 14 amino acids. CDR3 amino acids: CASSLTGPDTEAFF. CDR3 nucleotides: TGTGCCAGCAGCCTGACAGGGCCGGACACTGAAGCTTTCTTT.

V gene TRBV7-9 combines with J gene TRBJ2-1; no clear D gene. The germline V and J ends were trimmed by 3 bases and 4 bases, with 10 bases remaining between them. The germline V gene encodes CDR1 SEHNR and CDR2 FQNEAQ (reference sequence). The CDR3 totals 14 residues. DNA for the CDR3: TGTGCCAGCAGCTTTTCTAGAACTTACAATGAGCAGTTCTTC. Its translation: CASSFSRTYNEQFF. The full variable domain, its missing parts supplied by reference TRBV7-9 and TRBJ2-1, is DTGVSQNPRHKITKRGQNVTFRCDPISEHNRLYWYRQTLGQGPEFLTYFQNEAQLEKSRLLSDRFSAERPKGSFSTLEIQRTEQGDSAMYLCASSFSRTYNEQFFGPGTRLTVL.

This sequence joins TRBV2 and TRBJ2-3, with D perhaps TRBD2 (6 bases). The CDR3 has 13 residues. CDR1 and CDR2 (germline): SNHLY, FYNNEI. The V end lost 8 bases, the J end lost 2 bases, and 11 bases lay between the germline ends. The chain's CDR3 is CASPRGYTDTQYF. The CDR3 bases are TGTGCCAGCCCGCGGGGTTACACAGATACGCAGTATTTT.

This clone has only one observation. The V gene is TRBV6-5, the J gene TRBJ2-3; 8 nucleotides agree with TRBD2. Germline-derived CDR1 and CDR2 are MNHEY and SVGAGI. Unmatched junction bases numbered 6, after V lost 6 bases and J lost 1 base. The CDR3 is made up of 15 amino acids. The CDR3 nucleotides read TGTGCCAGCAGAGCCGCGGGGGGCCGCACAGATACGCAGTATTTT. This sequence encodes CASRAAGGRTDTQYF.

This clone has only one observation. CDR3 residues: CASSLDWRAGTDTQYF. CDR3 bases: TGTGCCAGCAGCTTAGATTGGAGAGCGGGGACAGATACGCAGTATTTT. This sequence joins TRBV11-3 and TRBJ2-3, with TRBD2 matching over 7 bases. V gave up 0 bases and J gave up 3 bases; unmatched junction bases: 6. CDR1 SGHNT and CDR2 YENEEA come from the germline V gene. There are 16 residues in the CDR3.